A single sample is the source of the 10 T cell receptor beta chains below, sequenced in a study of human T cells and chemical hapten exposure. TCRdb passed the RACE reads through MiXCR, listing each CDR3 protein once. The data contain approximately 80,000 distinct CDR3 sequences, 7.5% to 9% of them seen just once; the ten biggest clones take up less than 2%. Time point: patch test 1, 2 weeks after DPC sensitization. Regarding treatment: therapeutic diphenylcyclopropenone sensitization with weekly scalp DPC. Specimen: whole blood, collected in connection with sensitization to the hapten diphenylcyclopropenone (DPC). These TCRs come from a woman in her twenties or thirties with alopecia areata. Some clones in this sample may be carry-over from other donors' samples.

This clonotype was observed at least ten times. CDR3 amino acids: CASSQDRTSYNEQFF. The CDR3 DNA sequence: TGCGCCAGCAGCCAAGACAGAACCTCCTACAATGAGCAGTTCTTC. This chain connects TRBV5-1 to TRBJ2-1; maybe TRBD1 (5 bases). The CDR3 length is 15 residues. Germline V CDR1 and CDR2: SGHRS, YFSETQ. V was clipped by 4 bases and J by 0 bases, with 11 bases between them.

This clonotype was seen many times. The chain is built from TRBV9 and TRBJ2-2; D is possibly TRBD1 (5 bases). Trimming removed 2 bases at V and 3 bases at J, with 17 bases between. CDR1 and CDR2 (germline): SGDLS, YYNGEE. This CDR3 is built from 17 residues. For the CDR3, the DNA is TGTGCCAGCAGCGTTTTAGGGTCCGGACACTACACCGGGGAGCTGTTTTTT. Translated, it gives CASSVLGSGHYTGELFF. The full variable domain, rest sourced from reference TRBV9 and TRBJ2-2, is DSGVTQTPKHLITATGQRVTLRCSPRSGDLSVYWYQQSLDQGLQFLIQYYNGEERAKGNILERFSAQQFPDLHSELNLSSLELGDSALYFCASSVLGSGHYTGELFFGEGSRLTVL.

At least ten counts were recorded for this clonotype. The chain combines TRBV5-1 with TRBJ2-3, with 8 positions matching TRBD1. The CDR3 runs to 16 residues. Per germline, CDR1 SGHRS and CDR2 YFSETQ. J lost 4 bases, V lost 4 bases, and 11 bases had no gene match. CDR3 in DNA: TGCGCCAGCAGCCCCCCCCGGGCAGGGGGCGCAGATACGCAGTATTTT. Its protein product is CASSPPRAGGADTQYF.

This clonotype showed up many times. The CDR3 reads CASGSGGHREQFF. The CDR3 region has the DNA TGTGCCAGTGGTTCAGGGGGGCATAGGGAGCAGTTCTTC. The chain is built from TRBV19 and TRBJ2-1; maybe TRBD1 (7 bases). The CDR3 sequence is 13 residues long. Germline CDR1 LNHDA, CDR2 SQIVND (reference sequence). The V end was cut by 8 bases, the J end by 10 bases, with 18 bases between.

This chain links TRBV12-3 or TRBV12-4 with TRBJ2-6; 9 nucleotides agree with TRBD1. CDR3 length equals 14 residues. Losses at the gene ends were 5 bases for V and 9 bases for J; bases not matched to a gene: 5. CDR3 sequence (DNA): TGTGCCAGCAGTCCGGGACAGGGAATCAACGTCCTGACTTTC. It codes for CASSPGQGINVLTF.

This clonotype was counted only a few times. The gene calls are TRBV11-2 and TRBJ1-1; D is possibly TRBD1 (5 bases). Per the germline V gene, CDR1 is SGHAT and CDR2 is FQNNGV. Trimming left V 4 bases short and J 0 bases short, with 12 bases between. The CDR3 covers 15 residues. This CDR3 is CASSSTSGLNTEAFF. CDR3 coding DNA: TGTGCCAGCAGCTCAACATCGGGGCTGAACACTGAAGCTTTCTTT.

The chain employs TRBV12-3 or TRBV12-4 and TRBJ2-7; D is uncertain. The CDR3 has 12 amino acids. The V end was cut by 6 bases, the J end by 3 bases, with 9 bases between. As DNA, the CDR3 is TGTGCCAGCAGCCTGGTTGTCTACGAGCAGTACTTC. Translated, it gives CASSLVVYEQYF.

This clonotype showed up just a few times. The genes are TRBV6-5 and TRBJ2-5; the D gene is possibly TRBD1 (6 bases). CDR1 and CDR2 (germline): MNHEY, SVGAGI. This CDR3 has 16 amino acids. Between the trimmed V and J ends, which lost 2 bases and 7 bases, there was a span of 20 bases. CDR3 bases: TGTGCCAGCAGTTACCGGCCACCTCCCATCAGGGGGACCCAGTACTTC. Translated, it gives CASSYRPPPIRGTQYF.

This clonotype showed up many times. The rearrangement uses TRBV20-1 and TRBJ1-6; D unclear. This CDR3 spans 13 amino acids. V lost 2 bases to trimming and J lost 4 bases, with 6 bases between them. CDR1 and CDR2 (germline): DFQATT, SNEGSKA (reference sequence). The CDR3: CSARQDYNSPLHF. The CDR3 nucleotides read TGCAGTGCTAGACAGGATTATAATTCACCCCTCCACTTT.

The chain combines TRBV4-1 with TRBJ2-3, with D tentatively TRBD1 or TRBD2 (5 bases each). V was clipped by 0 bases and J by 6 bases, with 19 bases between them. CDR1 and CDR2 from the germline V gene are MGHRA and YSYEKL. The CDR3 sequence is 17 residues long. CDR3 sequence reads: CASSQDVGPYVPDTQYF. CDR3 in DNA: TGCGCCAGCAGCCAAGATGTGGGACCCTACGTCCCCGATACGCAGTATTTT.